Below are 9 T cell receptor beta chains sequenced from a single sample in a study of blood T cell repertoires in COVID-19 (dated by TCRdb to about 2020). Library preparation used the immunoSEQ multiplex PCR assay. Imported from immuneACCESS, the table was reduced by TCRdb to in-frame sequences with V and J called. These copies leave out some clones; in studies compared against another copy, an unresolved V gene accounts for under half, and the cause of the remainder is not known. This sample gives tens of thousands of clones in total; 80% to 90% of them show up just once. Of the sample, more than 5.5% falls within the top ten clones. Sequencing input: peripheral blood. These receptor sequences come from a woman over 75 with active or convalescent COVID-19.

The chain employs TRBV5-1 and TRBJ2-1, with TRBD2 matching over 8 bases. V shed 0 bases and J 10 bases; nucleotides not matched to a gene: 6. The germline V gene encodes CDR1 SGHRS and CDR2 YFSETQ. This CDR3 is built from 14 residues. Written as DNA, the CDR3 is TGCGCCAGCAGCTTGGAGTTACCTAGCGGGGAGCAGTTCTTC. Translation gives CASSLELPSGEQFF.

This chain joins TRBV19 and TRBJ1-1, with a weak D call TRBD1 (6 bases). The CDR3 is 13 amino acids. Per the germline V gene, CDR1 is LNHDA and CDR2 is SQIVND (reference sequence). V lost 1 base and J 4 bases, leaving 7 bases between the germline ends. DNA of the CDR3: TGTGCCAGTAGTATAGGAGGGGGCACTGAAGCTTTCTTT. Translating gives CASSIGGGTEAFF.

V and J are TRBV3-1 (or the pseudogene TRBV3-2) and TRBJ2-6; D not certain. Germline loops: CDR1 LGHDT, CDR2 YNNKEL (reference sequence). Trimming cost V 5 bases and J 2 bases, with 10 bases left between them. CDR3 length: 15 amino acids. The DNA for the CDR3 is TGTGCCAGCAGCACCCGTACGGCTGGGGCCAACGTCCTGACTTTC. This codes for CASSTRTAGANVLTF.

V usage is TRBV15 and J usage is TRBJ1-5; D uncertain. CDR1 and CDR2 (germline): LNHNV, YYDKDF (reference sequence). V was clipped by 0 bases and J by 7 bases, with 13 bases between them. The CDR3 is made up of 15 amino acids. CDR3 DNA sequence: TGTGCCACCAGCAGAGATCCCAGGCCCGAACAGCCCCAGCATTTT. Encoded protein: CATSRDPRPEQPQHF. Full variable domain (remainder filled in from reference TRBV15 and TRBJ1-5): DAMVIQNPRYQVTQFGKPVTLSCSQTLNHNVMYWYQQKSSQAPKLLFHYYDKDFNNEADTPDNFQSRRPNTSFCFLDIRSPGLGDTAMYLCATSRDPRPEQPQHFGDGTRLSIL.

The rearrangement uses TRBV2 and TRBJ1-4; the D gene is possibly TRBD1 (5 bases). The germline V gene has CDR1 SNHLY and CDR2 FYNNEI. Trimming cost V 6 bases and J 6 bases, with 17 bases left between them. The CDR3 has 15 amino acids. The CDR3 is CASRGLGGKYEKLFF. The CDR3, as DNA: TGTGCCAGCAGGGGGTTGGGGGGAAAGTATGAAAAACTGTTTTTT.

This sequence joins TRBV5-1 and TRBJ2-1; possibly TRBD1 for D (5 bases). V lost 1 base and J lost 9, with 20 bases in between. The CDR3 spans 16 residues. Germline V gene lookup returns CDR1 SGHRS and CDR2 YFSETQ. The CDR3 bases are TGCGCCAGCAGCTTGTCCGGACAATTGGCTGGTAGTGAGCAGTTCTTC. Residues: CASSLSGQLAGSEQFF.

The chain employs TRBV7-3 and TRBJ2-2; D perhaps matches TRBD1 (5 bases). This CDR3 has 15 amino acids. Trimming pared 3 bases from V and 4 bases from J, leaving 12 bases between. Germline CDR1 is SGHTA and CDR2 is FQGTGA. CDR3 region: CASSLIGVVTGELFF. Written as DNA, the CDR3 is TGTGCCAGCAGCTTGATAGGGGTTGTCACCGGGGAGCTGTTTTTT.

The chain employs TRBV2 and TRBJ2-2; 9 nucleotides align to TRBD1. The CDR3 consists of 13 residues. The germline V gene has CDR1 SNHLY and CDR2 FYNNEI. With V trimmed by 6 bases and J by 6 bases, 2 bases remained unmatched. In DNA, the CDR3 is TGTGCCAGCAGACAGGGGGCATCCGGGGAGCTGTTTTTT. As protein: CASRQGASGELFF.

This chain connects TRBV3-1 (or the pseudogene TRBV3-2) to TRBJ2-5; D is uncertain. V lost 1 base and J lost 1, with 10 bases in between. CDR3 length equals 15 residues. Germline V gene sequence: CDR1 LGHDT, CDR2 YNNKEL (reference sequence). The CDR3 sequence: CASSQALFSQETQYF. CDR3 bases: TGTGCCAGCAGCCAAGCTTTGTTTTCCCAAGAGACCCAGTACTTC.